A single sample gave rise to the 31 T cell receptor beta chains below, sequenced in a study of graft-versus-host responses after intestinal transplantation. The protocol was immunoSEQ multiplex PCR, while the TCRdb copy is restricted to in-frame clones and leaves out a portion. The data show tens of thousands of clones, about nine tenths seen once. The sample here was bone marrow, taken approximately 740 days after intestinal transplantation. The source of these receptors is a human patient who received an intestinal transplant, so some T cells may come from the graft donor.

The V gene is TRBV18, the J gene TRBJ2-3, with D tentatively TRBD1 (5 bases). CDR1 and CDR2 from the germline V gene are KGHSH and LQKENI. Trimming shortened V by 2 bases and J by 0 bases, and 12 bases separated the two germline ends. There are 16 residues in the CDR3. CDR3 DNA: TGTGCCAGCTCACCAGGGGCCGGAATTAGCACAGATACGCAGTATTTT. This sequence encodes CASSPGAGISTDTQYF.

The V gene is TRBV9, the J gene TRBJ1-1, with D unclear. The CDR3 sequence is 15 residues long. The V gene's germline CDR1 is SGDLS and CDR2 YYNGEE. V gave up 4 bases and J gave up 6 bases, with 19 bases separating them. CDR3 sequence reads: CASSSGLTSVAEAFF. As DNA, the CDR3 is TGTGCCAGCAGCTCCGGACTGACCTCGGTGGCTGAAGCTTTCTTT.

The V call is TRBV6-5, the J call TRBJ2-3; D not certain. This CDR3 region has 13 residues. Trimming left V 4 bases short and J 6 bases short, with 11 bases between. Looked up from germline, CDR1 is MNHEY and CDR2 is SVGAGI. Written as DNA, the CDR3 is TGTGCCAGCAGTTTAAAGTCAGCGGATACGCAGTATTTT. Its translation is CASSLKSADTQYF.

V and J are TRBV4-1 and TRBJ2-3; D remains ambiguous. In germline, CDR1 is MGHRA, CDR2 YSYEKL. This CDR3 has 14 amino acids. The V end was cut by 4 bases, the J end by 2 bases, with 10 bases between. The CDR3 region has the DNA TGCGCCAGCAGCCTACTTTCGGCCACAGATACGCAGTATTTT. Its translation is CASSLLSATDTQYF.

The chain uses TRBV5-1 and TRBJ2-3; no firm D call. CDR3 length: 15 amino acids. The V end lost 1 base, the J end lost 1 base, and 10 bases lay between the germline ends. Germline CDR1 SGHRS, CDR2 YFSETQ. Here the CDR3 reads CASSLNLVRTDTQYF. The CDR3 nucleotides read TGCGCCAGCAGCTTGAACCTAGTTCGCACAGATACGCAGTATTTT.

The chain is built from TRBV5-1 and TRBJ1-1; a weak D match, TRBD1 (5 bases). The germline CDR1 and CDR2 sequences are SGHRS and YFSETQ. Trimming shortened V by 5 bases and J by 4 bases, and 12 bases separated the two germline ends. The CDR3 spans 13 residues. This CDR3 reads CASRVTTATEAFF. In DNA form, the CDR3 reads TGCGCCAGCAGGGTTACGACAGCCACTGAAGCTTTCTTT.

The V gene is TRBV19, the J gene TRBJ1-2, with 9 positions matching TRBD1. The CDR3 length is 14 residues. Germline V gives CDR1 LNHDA, CDR2 SQIVND (reference sequence). J lost 4 bases, V lost 6 bases, and 6 bases had no gene match. CDR3 loop: CASSMDRGVYGYTF. CDR3 DNA: TGTGCCAGTAGCATGGACAGGGGCGTCTATGGCTACACCTTC.

This clone was counted only a few times. The chain recombines TRBV7-9 with TRBJ2-7, with 7 positions matching TRBD2. The CDR3 consists of 15 residues. V trimming: 2 bases; J trimming: 4 bases; junction bases outside the gene matches: 8. Per the germline V gene, CDR1 is SEHNR and CDR2 is FQNEAQ (reference sequence). Here the CDR3 DNA reads TGTGCCAGCAGCTTATTCGTGGGAGGGGTGTACGAGCAGTACTTC. Its protein product is CASSLFVGGVYEQYF.

The chain is built from TRBV4-1 and TRBJ1-4, with TRBD1 as a possible D gene (5 bases). Germline assignment: CDR1 MGHRA and CDR2 YSYEKL. V was cut by 0 bases and J by 8 bases, with 13 bases left in between. This CDR3 spans 15 amino acids. The CDR3 nucleotides read TGCGCCAGCAGCCAAGATCGGGGGACGAGAGAAAAACTGTTTTTT. Its protein is CASSQDRGTREKLFF.

The rearrangement joins TRBV10-1 to TRBJ2-1, with D perhaps TRBD1 (5 bases). This CDR3 region has 13 residues. Per the germline V gene, CDR1 is WNHNN and CDR2 is SYGVQD (reference sequence). Trimming took off 3 bases at V and 8 bases at J, with 11 bases between the two ends. The CDR3 loop reads CASSDSGSYEQFF. In DNA form, the CDR3 reads TGCGCCAGCAGTGACTCAGGGTCTTATGAGCAGTTCTTC.

This clone was detected once. This sequence joins TRBV4-1 and TRBJ1-6; D is possibly TRBD1 (6 bases). Trimming stripped 0 bases from V and 10 bases from J, with 25 bases between. This CDR3 has 19 amino acids. Looked up from germline, CDR1 is MGHRA and CDR2 is YSYEKL. DNA for the CDR3: TGCGCCAGCAGCCAAGATCCCGCAGGGGCGCTTCGGGATAGCTCACCCCTCCACTTT. As protein: CASSQDPAGALRDSSPLHF.

This clone showed up just once. The J gene is TRBJ2-3, the V gene TRBV30; a weak D match, TRBD2 (6 bases). This CDR3 contains 13 residues. Germline-derived CDR1 and CDR2 are GTSNPN and SVGIG (reference sequence). V shed 0 bases and J shed 9 bases, with 13 bases lying between them. CDR3 bases: TGTGCCTGGAGTGTCTCGGTCAGCGGGACGCAGTATTTT. Its translation: CAWSVSVSGTQYF.

The chain has TRBV5-1 and TRBJ2-2; D call uncertain. The germline gives CDR1 SGHRS, CDR2 YFSETQ. The length of the CDR3 is 16 residues. V was trimmed by 5 bases and J by 6 bases, leaving 20 bases between them. For the CDR3, the DNA is TGCGCCAGCAGTCACGTACTCGACGGGCGTCCCGGGGAGCTGTTTTTT. Translation: CASSHVLDGRPGELFF.

The chain has TRBV7-2 and TRBJ2-1; 8 bases match TRBD2. The CDR3 is 17 amino acids. Germline V gives CDR1 SGHTA, CDR2 FQGNSA. V lost 4 bases and J lost 5; bases outside the gene matches: 13. CDR3 amino acids: CASSYPKTSDKNNEQFF. The CDR3 DNA reads TGTGCCAGCAGCTACCCGAAGACTAGCGACAAGAACAATGAGCAGTTCTTC.

This clone occurred once. The chain recombines TRBV6-5 with TRBJ1-3, with D uncertain. The CDR3 is 15 residues long. Germline V lookup: CDR1 MNHEY, CDR2 SVGAGI. V lost 4 bases and J 0 bases, leaving 10 bases between the germline ends. The CDR3 protein is CASSWRQTSGNTIYF. The CDR3 DNA reads as TGTGCCAGCAGTTGGCGGCAGACCTCTGGAAACACCATATATTTT.

CDR3 nucleotide sequence: TGTGCCAGCAGCCCCCGGACTAGATGGGACCCAGATACGCAGTATTTT. This encodes CASSPRTRWDPDTQYF. The chain uses TRBV9 and TRBJ2-3, with 7 bases fitting TRBD2. Germline V gives CDR1 SGDLS, CDR2 YYNGEE. The CDR3 covers 16 residues. V shed 4 bases and J 4 bases; nucleotides not matched to a gene: 12.

The V and J genes are TRBV28 and TRBJ1-4; D may be TRBD1 (6 bases). With 8 bases removed from V and 6 bases from J, the gap between germline ends came to 7 bases. This CDR3 comprises 11 residues. Germline loops: CDR1 MDHEN, CDR2 SYDVKM. The CDR3 loop reads CASRQDEKLFF. The CDR3 nucleotides read TGTGCCAGCCGACAGGATGAAAAACTGTTTTTT.

The chain couples TRBV6-5 to TRBJ2-7; tentatively, D is TRBD1 (6 bases). The CDR3 runs to 15 residues. V shed 6 bases and J shed 3 bases, with 18 bases lying between them. From germline, CDR1 is MNHEY and CDR2 SVGAGI. Written as DNA, the CDR3 is TGTGCCAGCAGAACGGCCGGACAGACTCTCTACGAGCAGTACTTC. Residues: CASRTAGQTLYEQYF.

The rearrangement links TRBV13 to TRBJ2-7, with a tentative D call TRBD1 (7 bases). CDR3 length: 15 residues. V was trimmed by 5 bases and J by 4 bases, leaving 18 bases between them. Germline V gene lookup returns CDR1 PRHDT and CDR2 FYEKMQ (reference sequence). CDR3 sequence: CASSHSGAGGYEQYF. In DNA form, the CDR3 reads TGTGCCAGCAGCCACTCGGGGGCAGGGGGTTACGAGCAGTACTTC.

The chain combines TRBV5-6 with TRBJ2-1; either TRBD1 or TRBD2 may supply D (6 bases each). The germline CDR1 and CDR2 sequences are SGHDT and YYEEEE. V was clipped by 4 bases and J by 4 bases, with 15 bases between them. The CDR3 runs to 15 residues. The DNA of the CDR3 is TGTGCCAGCAGCCCTGGGGGGCTCGGATACAATGAGCAGTTCTTC. Translated: CASSPGGLGYNEQFF. The complete variable domain, with remaining parts taken from reference TRBV5-6 and TRBJ2-1, reads DAGVTQSPTHLIKTRGQQVTLRCSPKSGHDTVSWYQQALGQGPQFIFQYYEEEERQRGNFPDRFSGHQFPNYSSELNVNALLLGDSALYLCASSPGGLGYNEQFFGPGTRLTVL.

V and J are TRBV6-6 and TRBJ2-7; D is undetermined. V was cut by 7 bases and J by 7 bases, with 11 bases left in between. Germline V gene sequence: CDR1 MNHNY, CDR2 SVGAGI (reference sequence). This CDR3 has 11 residues. The CDR3 is CASKYKGEQYF. The DNA for the CDR3 is TGTGCCAGCAAATACAAAGGGGAGCAGTACTTC.

The rearrangement uses TRBV5-1 and TRBJ1-2, with unresolved D. The germline gives CDR1 SGHRS, CDR2 YFSETQ. Trimming removed 3 bases at V and 8 bases at J, with 8 bases between. The CDR3 is 11 residues long. CDR3 DNA: TGCGCCAGCAGCTCGAAGGAGGGCTACACCTTC. Translating it yields CASSSKEGYTF. The full variable domain, its missing parts supplied by reference TRBV5-1 and TRBJ1-2, is KAGVTQTPRYLIKTRGQQVTLSCSPISGHRSVSWYQQTPGQGLQFLFEYFSETQRNKGNFPGRFSGRQFSNSRSEMNVSTLELGDSALYLCASSSKEGYTFGSGTRLTVV.

The J gene is TRBJ2-1, the V gene TRBV7-3, with 8 nucleotides matching TRBD1. CDR3 length: 15 amino acids. Per germline, CDR1 SGHTA and CDR2 FQGTGA. The V segment lost 4 bases and the J segment 7 bases; nucleotides outside the gene matches: 9. Here the CDR3 reads CASSSYGQGKNEQFF. The CDR3, as DNA: TGTGCCAGCAGCTCATACGGACAGGGAAAGAATGAGCAGTTCTTC.

V usage is TRBV27 and J usage is TRBJ2-5; a possible D gene is TRBD1 (6 bases). Trimming removed 7 bases at V and 2 bases at J, with 11 bases between. CDR3 length: 13 residues. Germline V gene data show CDR1 as MNHEY and CDR2 as SMNVEV (reference sequence). This CDR3 is CASTAGDQETQYF. The CDR3 DNA reads as TGTGCCAGCACGGCAGGGGATCAAGAGACCCAGTACTTC.

The chain carries TRBV9 and TRBJ1-4; the D gene is possibly TRBD1 (5 bases). Germline assignment: CDR1 SGDLS and CDR2 YYNGEE. The length of the CDR3 is 15 residues. V was cut by 5 bases and J by 3 bases, with 14 bases left in between. The CDR3 nucleotides read TGTGCCAGCAGGGCCCTCGTGGGGGCTAATGAAAAACTGTTTTTT. Translated, it gives CASRALVGANEKLFF. The full variable domain, completed using reference TRBV9 and TRBJ1-4, is DSGVTQTPKHLITATGQRVTLRCSPRSGDLSVYWYQQSLDQGLQFLIQYYNGEERAKGNILERFSAQQFPDLHSELNLSSLELGDSALYFCASRALVGANEKLFFGSGTQLSVL.

With regard to this clone: One end of the junction fails to match germline, which may point to a read error. The V call is TRBV5-6, the J call TRBJ2-1; possible D gene TRBD2, 6 bases. Per germline, CDR1 SGHDT and CDR2 YYEEEE. The CDR3 spans 14 residues. The DNA of the CDR3 is TGTGCCAGCAGCTTGGAAGGACGGTGGGGGGTCTCGATCTTC. It encodes CASSLEGRWGVSIF.

This chain links TRBV6-6 with TRBJ1-5; 7 bases fit TRBD1. Germline V gene data show CDR1 as MNHNY and CDR2 as SVGAGI (reference sequence). J lost 5 bases, V lost 3 bases, and 7 bases had no gene match. CDR3 length equals 15 residues. CDR3 in DNA: TGTGCCAGCAGTTATTTTCAGGGGGGGGATCAGCCCCAGCATTTT. Residues: CASSYFQGGDQPQHF.

The V call is TRBV5-4, the J call TRBJ2-5; 9 bases map to TRBD1. Germline CDR1 is SGHNT and CDR2 is YYREEE (reference sequence). The length of the CDR3 is 15 residues. V shed 4 bases and J 5 bases; nucleotides not matched to a gene: 9. Written as DNA, the CDR3 is TGTGCCAGCAGCCTCAGACGGACAGGGGATGAGACCCAGTACTTC. Residues: CASSLRRTGDETQYF.

CDR3 loop: CASTKTGAGGIYEQFF. The DNA for the CDR3 is TGTGCCAGCACAAAAACAGGGGCGGGGGGCATCTATGAGCAGTTCTTC. The V gene is TRBV6-6, the J gene TRBJ2-1, with D possibly being TRBD2 (8 bases). The CDR3 sequence is 16 residues long. Between the trimmed V and J ends, which lost 7 bases and 8 bases, there was a span of 24 bases. From germline, CDR1 is MNHNY and CDR2 SVGAGI (reference sequence).

This clone showed up just once. The chain uses TRBV6-5 and TRBJ1-6; D remains unclear. CDR1 is MNHEY and CDR2 is SVGAGI in the germline V gene. Trimming pared 2 bases from V and 8 bases from J, leaving 13 bases between. The CDR3 is 15 amino acids. Written as DNA, the CDR3 is TGTGCCAGCAGTTACATAGAACGAATGGATTCACCCCTCCACTTT. Its translation: CASSYIERMDSPLHF.

The chain couples TRBV5-6 to TRBJ2-7; TRBD1 matches 9 bases. The CDR3 runs to 14 residues. The J segment lost 6 bases and the V segment lost 2 bases, leaving 6 bases of the junction unmatched. Germline CDR1 reads SGHDT; CDR2 reads YYEEEE. CDR3: CASSLGTGWVEQYF. In DNA form, the CDR3 reads TGTGCCAGCAGCTTAGGGACAGGGTGGGTCGAGCAGTACTTC.